The 8 T cell receptor beta chains listed next were all sequenced from one sample in a study of tumor and adjacent non-tumor tissue in lung cancer. A modified ARM-PCR protocol with three rounds of nested PCR amplified TCRbeta. In TCRdb, the multiplex PCR reads were re-called with MiXCR into one record per CDR3 protein. Of more than 85,000 distinct CDR3 sequences detected, more than 60% appear once; the ten largest clones hold about 40%. RNA was extracted from bulk tissue without any cell sorting. The sample taken for sequencing was lung tumor tissue. Receptors were obtained from a woman aged 55-70 years with non-small cell lung cancer.

There are a few counts of this clonotype. A read error may be the cause here, since a much bigger clone is one base away. The genes are TRBV10-3 and TRBJ2-3, with 7 bases matching TRBD2. The length of the CDR3 is 16 residues. Germline CDR1 is ENHRY and CDR2 is SYGVKD. This CDR3 reads CTISESSAGVGDTQYF. Here the CDR3 DNA reads TGTACCATCAGTGAGTCTTCGGCGGGAGTTGGAGATACGCAGTATTTT.

As for this clonotype: The junction and the germline gene differ at one end; a read error may be behind it. The V call is TRBV6-6, the J call TRBJ1-2; perhaps TRBD1 as D (5 bases). The CDR3 spans 13 residues. The germline CDR1 and CDR2 sequences are MNHNY and SVGAGI (reference sequence). This CDR3 is CTSSLDTNYGYIF. CDR3 sequence (DNA): TGTACCAGCAGTCTGGACACTAACTATGGCTACATCTTC.

As for this clonotype: A single base separates this from a much larger clone, so it may be a read error. This chain links TRBV6-1 with TRBJ1-6; D not certain. Per germline, CDR1 MNHNS and CDR2 SASEGT. Trimming pared 5 bases from V and 5 bases from J, leaving 7 bases between. The CDR3 length is 13 residues. CDR3 bases: TGTGCCAGCAGTTCGGCCCATAATTCACCCCTCCACTTT. Protein sequence: CASSSAHNSPLHF.

A few counts support this clonotype. A read error may produce the germline difference seen at one junction end. The chain has TRBV12-3 or TRBV12-4 and TRBJ2-7, with D unclear. The length of the CDR3 is 11 residues. Here the CDR3 reads CASSLRYGQYF. The CDR3 DNA reads as TGTGCCAGCAGTTTACGTTACGGGCAGTACTTC.

This clonotype has a handful of counts. Since a much larger clone is just one base distant, this may be a read error. The chain employs TRBV29-1 and TRBJ2-2; D may be TRBD2 (5 bases). CDR3 length: 12 amino acids. Trimming left V 4 bases short and J 7 bases short, with 10 bases between. Germline-derived CDR1 and CDR2 are SQVTM and ANQGSEA. The CDR3 nucleotides are TGCAGCGTTGTGGGAGCTGGCGGGGAGCTGTTTTTT. Its protein product is CSVVGAGGELFF.

As to this clonotype: This may be a read error: a much more frequent sequence differs by one nucleotide. The chain is built from TRBV28 and TRBJ2-3, with D hard to call. This CDR3 has 11 residues. In germline, CDR1 is MDHEN, CDR2 SYDVKM. The CDR3 loop is CASSLADMQYF. The CDR3 coding sequence is TGTGCCAGCAGTTTGGCAGATATGCAGTATTTT.

This chain uses TRBV6-2 or TRBV6-3 with TRBJ1-5, with 9 nucleotides matching TRBD1. CDR1 is MNHEY, CDR2 SVGEGT, per germline. The CDR3 runs 17 residues. Trimming cost V 5 bases and J 15 bases; bases outside gene matches: 23. The CDR3 region is CASSLTRTGARDQHRHF. As DNA, the CDR3 is TGTGCCAGCAGTCTAACCCGGACAGGGGCGAGGGATCAGCACCGGCATTTT.

J is TRBJ2-1 and V is TRBV5-6; D might be TRBD2 (6 bases). The CDR3 has 16 amino acids. V was cut by 2 bases and J by 7 bases, with 19 bases left in between. Germline loops: CDR1 SGHDT, CDR2 YYEEEE. The DNA of the CDR3 is TGTGCCAGCAGCTTTGGCCTTAAGCGGGCTACGAATGAGCAGTTCTTC. Amino acid sequence: CASSFGLKRATNEQFF.